What follows is one T cell receptor beta chain and its context. Its antigen is as yet unknown. Naive, central memory, regulatory and stem cell-like memory cells within the CD4+ compartment were sorted using CD45RO/CCR7/CD25/CD127/CD95/CD27. The study reverse transcribed the entire isolated RNA, so it sequenced expressed TCRB transcripts. The average read count of naive, central memory and regulatory T cell samples was around 3.8 million. Sequenced by immunoSEQ multiplex PCR; TCRdb stores in-frame clones only, minus some. This repertoire shows some 200,000 clones, more than 15% found once; its top ten account for 0.065% to 0.095%. This specimen belongs to a study of beta chain features in type 1 diabetes. Whole-study findings and limits: The study found moderately but significantly shorter TCRB CDR3s in all four CD4+ subsets of Type 1 diabetes patients. Resolution of whether HLA type affects TCRB rearrangement was not achieved here.

CDR3 size: 14 residues. The germline gives CDR1 MNHEY, CDR2 SMNVEV (reference sequence). V was clipped by 7 bases and J by 0 bases, with 13 bases between them. The sequence was collected from a man between 25 and 39 years old with type 1 diabetes. The specimen sequenced was naive CD4+ T cells from blood. The chain recombines TRBV27 with TRBJ2-7; D unclear. The chain's CDR3 is CASKVQALSYEQYF. The CDR3 DNA reads TGTGCCAGCAAGGTGCAGGCACTCTCCTACGAGCAGTACTTC.